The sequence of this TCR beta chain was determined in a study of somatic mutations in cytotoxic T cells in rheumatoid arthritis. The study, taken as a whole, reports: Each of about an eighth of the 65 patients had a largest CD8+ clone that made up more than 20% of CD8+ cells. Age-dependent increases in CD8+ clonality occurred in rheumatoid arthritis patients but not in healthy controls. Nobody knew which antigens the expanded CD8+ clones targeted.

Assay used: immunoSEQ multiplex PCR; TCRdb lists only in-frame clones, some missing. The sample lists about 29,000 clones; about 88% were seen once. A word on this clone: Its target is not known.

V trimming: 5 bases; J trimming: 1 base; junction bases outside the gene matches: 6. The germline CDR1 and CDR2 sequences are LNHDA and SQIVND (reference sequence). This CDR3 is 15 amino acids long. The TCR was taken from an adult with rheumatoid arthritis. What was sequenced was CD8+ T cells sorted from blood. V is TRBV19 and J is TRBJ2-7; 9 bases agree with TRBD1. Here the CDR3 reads CASSAGQGSSYEQYF. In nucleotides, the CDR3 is TGTGCCAGTAGTGCCGGACAGGGGAGTTCCTACGAGCAGTACTTC.